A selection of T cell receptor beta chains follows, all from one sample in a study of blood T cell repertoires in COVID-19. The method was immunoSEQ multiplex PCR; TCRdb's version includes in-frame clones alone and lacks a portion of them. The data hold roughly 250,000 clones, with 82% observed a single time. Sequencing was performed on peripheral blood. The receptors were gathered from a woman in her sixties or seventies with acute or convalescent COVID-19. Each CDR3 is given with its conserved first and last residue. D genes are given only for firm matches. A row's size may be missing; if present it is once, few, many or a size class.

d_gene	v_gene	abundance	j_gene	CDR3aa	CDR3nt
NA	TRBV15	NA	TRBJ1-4	CATSRDFTVNEKLFF	TGTGCCACCAGCAGAGATTTTACAGTTAATGAAAAACTGTTTTTT
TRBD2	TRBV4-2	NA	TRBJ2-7	CASSQLGLAGGVSYEQYF	TGTGCCAGCAGCCAATTAGGACTAGCGGGGGGGGTCTCCTACGAGCAGTACTTC
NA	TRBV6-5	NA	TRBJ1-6	CASGGTGDEPLHF	TGTGCCAGCGGCGGGACCGGGGACGAACCCCTCCACTTT
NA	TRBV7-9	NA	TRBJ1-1	CASSLDTPRAFF	TGTGCCAGCAGCTTAGATACCCCGCGGGCTTTCTTT
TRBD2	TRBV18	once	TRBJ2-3	CASSPFGRTSGLGDTQYF	TGTGCCAGCTCACCGTTTGGAAGGACTAGCGGGTTGGGAGATACGCAGTATTTT
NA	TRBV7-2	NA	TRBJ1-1	CASSLRWQGEAFF	TGTGCCAGCAGCTTAAGGTGGCAGGGTGAAGCTTTCTTT
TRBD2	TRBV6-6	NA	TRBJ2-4	CASSYDTGGASIQYF	TGTGCCAGCAGTTACGATACGGGGGGGGCCAGCATTCAGTACTTC
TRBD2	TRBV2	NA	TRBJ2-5	CASSGKGTSGETQYF	TGTGCCAGCAGTGGCAAAGGGACTAGCGGAGAGACCCAGTACTTC
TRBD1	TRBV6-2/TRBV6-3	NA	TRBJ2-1	CASSHLGQGEGNEQFF	TGTGCCAGCAGTCATCTCGGACAGGGGGAGGGCAATGAGCAGTTCTTC
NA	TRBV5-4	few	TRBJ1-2	CASSEGHIYGYTF	TGTGCCAGCAGCGAGGGACACATATATGGCTACACCTTC
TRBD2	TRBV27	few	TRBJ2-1	CASSWGGMSSYNEQFF	TGTGCCAGCAGTTGGGGGGGAATGAGCTCCTACAATGAGCAGTTCTTC
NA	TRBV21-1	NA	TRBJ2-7	CASSRRDYDYEQYF	TGTGCCAGCAGTCGCCGGGACTACGACTACGAGCAGTACTTC
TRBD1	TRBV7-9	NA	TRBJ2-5	CASSLVGQGAYQFRETQYF	TGTGCCAGCAGCTTGGTAGGACAGGGGGCTTATCAATTTCGAGAGACCCAGTACTTC
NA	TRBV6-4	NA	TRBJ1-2	CASITLMGAASPPTNGYTF	TGTGCCAGCATTACCTTAATGGGGGCGGCCAGCCCGCCCACCAATGGCTACACCTTC
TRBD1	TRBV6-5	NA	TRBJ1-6	CASSFSGTGLGSPLHF	TGTGCCAGCAGTTTCTCCGGGACAGGGCTTGGATCACCCCTCCACTTT
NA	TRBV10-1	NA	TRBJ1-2	CASSATGISGYTF	TGCGCCAGCAGTGCTACAGGGATCAGTGGCTACACCTTC
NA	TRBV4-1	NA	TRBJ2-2	CASSQEGETNTGELFF	TGCGCCAGCAGCCAAGAGGGAGAAACGAACACCGGGGAGCTGTTTTTT
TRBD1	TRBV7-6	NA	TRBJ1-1	CASSLAGTGGRLGTEAFF	TGTGCCAGCAGCTTGGCCGGGACAGGGGGCCGACTCGGGACTGAAGCTTTCTTT
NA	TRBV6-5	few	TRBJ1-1	CASSYLQFGGNTEAFF	TGTGCCAGCAGTTATTTACAGTTCGGGGGGAACACTGAAGCTTTCTTT
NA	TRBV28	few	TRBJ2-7	CASPSAAGHSYEQYF	TGTGCCAGCCCTTCCGCGGCAGGGCATTCCTACGAGCAGTACTTC
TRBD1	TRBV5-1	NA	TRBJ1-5	CASSTGQGLNQPQHF	TGCGCCAGCAGCACGGGACAGGGCCTAAATCAGCCCCAGCATTTT
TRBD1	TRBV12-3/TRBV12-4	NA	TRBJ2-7	CASSSQGWEQYF	TGTGCCAGCAGCTCACAGGGGTGGGAGCAGTACTTC
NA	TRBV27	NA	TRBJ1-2	CASSYNGYTF	TGTGCCAGCAGTTATAATGGCTACACCTTC
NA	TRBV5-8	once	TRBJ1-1	CASSLEQDTEAFF	TGTGCCAGCAGCTTGGAACAGGACACTGAAGCTTTCTTT
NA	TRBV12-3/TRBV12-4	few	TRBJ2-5	CASSSARRTQYF	TGTGCCAGCAGTTCAGCGAGGAGGACCCAGTACTTC
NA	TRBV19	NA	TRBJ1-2	CASRESGFYGYTF	TGTGCCAGTAGAGAGTCAGGCTTCTATGGCTACACCTTC
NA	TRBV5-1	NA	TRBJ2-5	CASSLTTNQETQYF	TGCGCCAGCAGCTTGACTACAAACCAAGAGACCCAGTACTTC
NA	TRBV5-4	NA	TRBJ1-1	CASSLEAGSGTEAFF	TGTGCCAGCAGCTTGGAGGCGGGTTCCGGCACTGAAGCTTTCTTT
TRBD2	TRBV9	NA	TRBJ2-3	CASSVAGGGPGDTQYF	TGTGCCAGCAGCGTAGCCGGCGGGGGGCCGGGGGATACGCAGTATTTT
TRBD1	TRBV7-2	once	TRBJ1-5	CASSSQTGDNQPQHF	TGTGCCAGCAGCTCCCAGACAGGGGACAATCAGCCCCAGCATTTT
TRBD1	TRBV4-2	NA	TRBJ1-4	CASSQDRDRNEKLFF	TGTGCCAGCAGCCAAGATAGGGACAGGAATGAAAAACTGTTTTTT
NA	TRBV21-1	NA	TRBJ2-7	CASSRGGSYEQYF	TGTGCCAGCAGCAGGGGAGGCTCCTACGAGCAGTACTTC
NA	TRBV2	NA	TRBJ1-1	CASSLQGPNTEAFF	TGTGCCAGCAGTTTACAGGGCCCGAACACTGAAGCTTTCTTT
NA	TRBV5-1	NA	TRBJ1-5	CASSLGANQPQHF	TGCGCCAGCAGCTTAGGAGCGAATCAGCCCCAGCATTTT
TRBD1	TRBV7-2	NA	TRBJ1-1	CASGTGSLNTEAFF	TGTGCCTCCGGGACAGGGAGCCTTAACACTGAAGCTTTCTTT
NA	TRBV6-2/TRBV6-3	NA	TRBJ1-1	CASSYGALNTEAFF	TGTGCCAGCAGTTATGGAGCTCTGAACACTGAAGCTTTCTTT
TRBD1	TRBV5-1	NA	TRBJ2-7	CASSLVSTGGFYEQYF	TGCGCCAGCAGCTTGGTATCGACAGGGGGCTTCTACGAGCAGTACTTC
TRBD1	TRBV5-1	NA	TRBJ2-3	CASSLGTGLATDTQYF	TGCGCCAGCAGCTTGGGGACAGGGCTAGCCACAGATACGCAGTATTTT
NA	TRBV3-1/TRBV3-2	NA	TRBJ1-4	CASSPTGRLGEKLFF	TGTGCCAGCAGCCCCACGGGGCGACTAGGAGAAAAACTGTTTTTT
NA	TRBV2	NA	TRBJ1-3	CASSEVKGLGGPGNTIYF	TGTGCCAGCAGTGAGGTCAAGGGGTTGGGTGGACCTGGAAACACCATATATTTT